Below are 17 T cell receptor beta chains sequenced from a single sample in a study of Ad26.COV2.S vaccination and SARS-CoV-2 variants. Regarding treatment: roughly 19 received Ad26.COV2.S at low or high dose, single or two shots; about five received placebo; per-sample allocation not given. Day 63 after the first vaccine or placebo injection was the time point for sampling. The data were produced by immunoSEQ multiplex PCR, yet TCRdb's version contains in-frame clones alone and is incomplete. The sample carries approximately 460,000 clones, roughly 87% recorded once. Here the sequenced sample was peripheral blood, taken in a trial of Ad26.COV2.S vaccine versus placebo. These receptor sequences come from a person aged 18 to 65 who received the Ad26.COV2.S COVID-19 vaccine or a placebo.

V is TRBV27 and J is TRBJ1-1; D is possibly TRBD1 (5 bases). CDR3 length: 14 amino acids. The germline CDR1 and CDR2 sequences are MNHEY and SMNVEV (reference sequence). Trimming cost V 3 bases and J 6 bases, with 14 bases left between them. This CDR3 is CASSFGGGGPEAFF. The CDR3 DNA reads TGTGCCAGCAGTTTTGGGGGGGGAGGTCCTGAAGCTTTCTTT.

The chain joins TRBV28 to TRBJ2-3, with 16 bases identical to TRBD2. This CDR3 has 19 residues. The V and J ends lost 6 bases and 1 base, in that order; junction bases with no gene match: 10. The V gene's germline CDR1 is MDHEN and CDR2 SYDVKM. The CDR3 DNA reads TGTGCCAGCAGGAACCCGGGACTAGCGGGAGGGGGGGGCACAGATACGCAGTATTTT. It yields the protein CASRNPGLAGGGGTDTQYF.

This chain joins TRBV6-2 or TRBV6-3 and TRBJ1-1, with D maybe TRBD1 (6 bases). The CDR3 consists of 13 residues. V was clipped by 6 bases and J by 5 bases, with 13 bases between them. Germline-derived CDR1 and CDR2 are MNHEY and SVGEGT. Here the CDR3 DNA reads TGTGCCAGCAGCCGGATACAGGGTACTGAAGCTTTCTTT. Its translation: CASSRIQGTEAFF.

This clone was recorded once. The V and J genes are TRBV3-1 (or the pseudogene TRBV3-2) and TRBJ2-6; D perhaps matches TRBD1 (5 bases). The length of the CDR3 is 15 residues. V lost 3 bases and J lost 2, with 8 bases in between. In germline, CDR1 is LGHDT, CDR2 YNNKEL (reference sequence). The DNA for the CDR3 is TGTGCCAGCAGCCACAGGGCTACTGGGGCCAACGTCCTGACTTTC. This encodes CASSHRATGANVLTF.

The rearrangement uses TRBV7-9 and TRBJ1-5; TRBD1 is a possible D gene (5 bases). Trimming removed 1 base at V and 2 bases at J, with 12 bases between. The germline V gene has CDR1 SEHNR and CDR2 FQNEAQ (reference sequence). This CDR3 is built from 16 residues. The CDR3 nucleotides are TGTGCCAGCAGCTTAGAGGAGGGGTGGGGCAATCAGCCCCAGCATTTT. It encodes CASSLEEGWGNQPQHF.

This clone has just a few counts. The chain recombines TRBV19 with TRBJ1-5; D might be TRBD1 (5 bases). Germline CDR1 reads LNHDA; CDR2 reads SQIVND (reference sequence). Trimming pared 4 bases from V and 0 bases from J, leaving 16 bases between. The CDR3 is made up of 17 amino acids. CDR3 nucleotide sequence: TGTGCCAGTAGTACTCGGCAGGGAAAATATAGCAATCAGCCCCAGCATTTT. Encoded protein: CASSTRQGKYSNQPQHF. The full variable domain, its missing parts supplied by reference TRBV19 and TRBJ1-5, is DGGITQSPKYLFRKEGQNVTLSCEQNLNHDAMYWYRQDPGQGLRLIYYSQIVNDFQKGDIAEGYSVSREKKESFPLTVTSAQKNPTAFYLCASSTRQGKYSNQPQHFGDGTRLSIL.

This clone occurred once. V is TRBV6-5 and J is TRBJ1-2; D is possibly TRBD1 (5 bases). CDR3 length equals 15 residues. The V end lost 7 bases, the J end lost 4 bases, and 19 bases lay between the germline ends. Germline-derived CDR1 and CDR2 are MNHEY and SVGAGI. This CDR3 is CASTGRADSPYGYTF. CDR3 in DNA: TGTGCCAGCACCGGTCGGGCTGACAGTCCCTATGGCTACACCTTC.

The CDR3 DNA sequence: TGTGCCACCGGAGGCCGTGGGACTGAAGCTTTCTTT. Translating gives CATGGRGTEAFF. V usage is TRBV2 and J usage is TRBJ1-1, with no clear D. The CDR3 covers 12 residues. V shed 10 bases and J shed 5 bases, with 14 bases lying between them. Germline assignment: CDR1 SNHLY and CDR2 FYNNEI.

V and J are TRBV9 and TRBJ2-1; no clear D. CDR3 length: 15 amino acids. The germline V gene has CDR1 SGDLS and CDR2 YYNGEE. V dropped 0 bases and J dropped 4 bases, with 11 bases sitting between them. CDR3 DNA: TGTGCCAGCAGCGTAGGGCAGCCTAAATACAATGAGCAGTTCTTC. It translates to CASSVGQPKYNEQFF.

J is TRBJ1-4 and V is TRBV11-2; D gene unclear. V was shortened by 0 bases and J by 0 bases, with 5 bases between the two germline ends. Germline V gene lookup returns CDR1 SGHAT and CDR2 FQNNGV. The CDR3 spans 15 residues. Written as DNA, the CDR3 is TGTGCCAGCAGCTTAGAGTTTGCAACTAATGAAAAACTGTTTTTT. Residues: CASSLEFATNEKLFF.

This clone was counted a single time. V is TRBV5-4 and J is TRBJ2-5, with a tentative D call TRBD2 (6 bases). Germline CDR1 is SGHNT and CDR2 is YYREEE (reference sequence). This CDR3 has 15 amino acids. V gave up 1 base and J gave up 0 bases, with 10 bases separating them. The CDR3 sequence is CASSLPGRNQETQYF. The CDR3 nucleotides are TGTGCCAGCAGCTTGCCAGGGAGGAACCAAGAGACCCAGTACTTC.

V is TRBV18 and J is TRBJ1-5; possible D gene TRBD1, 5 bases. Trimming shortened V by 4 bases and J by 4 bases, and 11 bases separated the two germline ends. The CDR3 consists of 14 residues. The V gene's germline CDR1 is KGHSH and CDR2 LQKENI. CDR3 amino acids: CASSRTTANQPQHF. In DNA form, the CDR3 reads TGTGCCAGCTCACGTACGACAGCGAATCAGCCCCAGCATTTT.

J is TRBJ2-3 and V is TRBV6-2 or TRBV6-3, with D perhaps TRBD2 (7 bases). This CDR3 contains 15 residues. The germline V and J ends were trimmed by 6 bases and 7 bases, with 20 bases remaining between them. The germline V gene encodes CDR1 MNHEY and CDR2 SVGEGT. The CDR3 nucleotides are TGTGCCAGCAGCCCCAGGGGAGGGTTAGGAAATACGCAGTATTTT. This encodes CASSPRGGLGNTQYF.

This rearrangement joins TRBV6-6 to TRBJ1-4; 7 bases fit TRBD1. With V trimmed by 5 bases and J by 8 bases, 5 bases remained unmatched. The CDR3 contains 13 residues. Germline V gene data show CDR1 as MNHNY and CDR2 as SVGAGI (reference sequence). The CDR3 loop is CASSRQGREKLFF. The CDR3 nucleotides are TGTGCCAGCAGTCGACAGGGTCGAGAAAAACTGTTTTTT.

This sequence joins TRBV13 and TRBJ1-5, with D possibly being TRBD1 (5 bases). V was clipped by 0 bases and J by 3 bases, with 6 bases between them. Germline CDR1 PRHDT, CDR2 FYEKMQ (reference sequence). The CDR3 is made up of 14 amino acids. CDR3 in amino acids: CASSLGDNNQPQHF. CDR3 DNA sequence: TGTGCCAGCAGCTTAGGGGACAACAATCAGCCCCAGCATTTT.

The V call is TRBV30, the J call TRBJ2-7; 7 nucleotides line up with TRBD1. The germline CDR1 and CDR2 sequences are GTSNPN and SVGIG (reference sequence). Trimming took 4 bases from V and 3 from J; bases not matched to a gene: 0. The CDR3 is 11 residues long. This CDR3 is CAWTGGYEQYF. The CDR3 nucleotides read TGTGCCTGGACAGGGGGCTACGAGCAGTACTTC.

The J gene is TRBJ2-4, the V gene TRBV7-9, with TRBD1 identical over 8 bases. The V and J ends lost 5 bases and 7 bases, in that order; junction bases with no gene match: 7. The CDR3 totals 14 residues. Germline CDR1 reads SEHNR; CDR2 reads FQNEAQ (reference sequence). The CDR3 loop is CASSVGQGGNIQYF. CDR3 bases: TGTGCCAGCAGCGTTGGACAGGGTGGTAACATTCAGTACTTC.